This TCR beta chain originates from a study of cytomegalovirus exposure and HLA in healthy donors. Worth noting for this clone: Its antigen is currently unknown.

There are 15 residues in the CDR3. Germline V gene sequence: CDR1 ENHRY, CDR2 SYGVKD. J was trimmed by 2 bases and V by 6 bases; bases with no gene match: 5. All donors participated as healthy donors of bone marrow. The PCR was carried out with 60 Vbeta primers and 13 Jbeta primers. Assay used: immunoSEQ multiplex PCR; TCRdb lists only in-frame clones, some missing. The data contain about 180,000 clones, around 75% of them singletons. General study results and limits: Investigators reported approximately 170 TCR beta chains as tied to cytomegalovirus. A later analysis by the authors found several of the most significant clusters apparently linked to common viral pathogens. Many donors shared some public TCRs, even though most TCR sequences were rare.

V usage is TRBV10-3 and J usage is TRBJ1-3; 9 bases are a match to TRBD1. This clonotype was sampled from a male donor in good health and CMV-seronegative. Source material: PBMCs. The CDR3 DNA reads as TGTGCCATCAGACGAACAGGGGGCCCTGGAAACACCATATATTTT. Its protein product is CAIRRTGGPGNTIYF.